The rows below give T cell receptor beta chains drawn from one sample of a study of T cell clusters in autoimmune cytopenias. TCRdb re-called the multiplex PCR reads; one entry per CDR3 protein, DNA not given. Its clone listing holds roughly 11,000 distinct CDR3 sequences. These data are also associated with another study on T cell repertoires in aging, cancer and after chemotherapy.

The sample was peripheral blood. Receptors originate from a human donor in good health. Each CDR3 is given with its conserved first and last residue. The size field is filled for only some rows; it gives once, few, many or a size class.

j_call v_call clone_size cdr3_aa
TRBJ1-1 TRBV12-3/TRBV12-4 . CASSFGMNTEAFF
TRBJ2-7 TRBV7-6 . CASSPASLAGGRDEQYF
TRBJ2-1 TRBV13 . CASSFQNEQFF
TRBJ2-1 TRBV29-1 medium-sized CSVAVLADNEQFF
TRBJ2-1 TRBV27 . CASSFGPRYSYNEQFF
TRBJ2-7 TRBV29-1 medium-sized CSVAAGGRSYEQYF
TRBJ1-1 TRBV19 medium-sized CASSTPSENTEAFF
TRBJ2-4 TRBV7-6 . CASSLAGVGAKNIQYF
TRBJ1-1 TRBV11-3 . CASSLGPALTEAFF
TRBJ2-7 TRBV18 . CASSPPTRTPYEQYF
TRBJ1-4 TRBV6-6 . CASSYGDTDEKLFF
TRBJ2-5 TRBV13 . CASSPGQDEQYF
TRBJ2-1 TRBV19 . CASSMTSGGFDEQFF
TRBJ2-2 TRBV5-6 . CASSFVVGTGPLRNTGELFF
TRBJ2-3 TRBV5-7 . CASSRGTTSTDTQYF
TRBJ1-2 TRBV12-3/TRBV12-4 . CASSFGGRAGGYTF
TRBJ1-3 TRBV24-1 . CATSDPGQMISGSGNTIYF
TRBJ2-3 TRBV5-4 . CASSQEVQGTSTDTQYF
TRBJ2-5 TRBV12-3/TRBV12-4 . CASSTRQGAEETQYF
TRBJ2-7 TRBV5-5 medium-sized CASSLDLLPREQYF
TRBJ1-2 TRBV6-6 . CASREGQAYGYTF
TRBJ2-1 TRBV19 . CASADVRGNEQFF
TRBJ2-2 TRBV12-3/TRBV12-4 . CASSFNRGRSGELFF
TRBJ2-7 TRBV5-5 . CASSPGQGAYEQYF
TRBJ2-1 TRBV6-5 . CASSSGQGRAYNEQFF
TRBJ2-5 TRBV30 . CAWSVGLAEETQYF
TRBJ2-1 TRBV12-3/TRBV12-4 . CASTLGTGNNEQFF
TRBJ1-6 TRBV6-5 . CASSYTSSGSSSYNSPLHF
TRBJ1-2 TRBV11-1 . CASSLDRGTGPYGYTF
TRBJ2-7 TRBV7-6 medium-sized CASSLDGNSYEQYF
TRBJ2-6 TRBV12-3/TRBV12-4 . CASSQGQGAFGANVLTF
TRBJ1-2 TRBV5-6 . CASSPNTGFNGYTF
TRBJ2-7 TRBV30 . CAGNRGPYEQYF
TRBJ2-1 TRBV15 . CATSRGVGGGENEQFF
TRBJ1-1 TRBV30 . CAWTRLNTEAFF
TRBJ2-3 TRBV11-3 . CASSYTSLKGAFRASTDTQYF
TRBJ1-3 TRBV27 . CASSLSQGRNTIYF
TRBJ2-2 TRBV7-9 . CASSPLVWGELFF
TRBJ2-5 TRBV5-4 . CASSLITTAETQYF
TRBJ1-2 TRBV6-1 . CASQTGAGYGYTF
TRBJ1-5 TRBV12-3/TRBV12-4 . CASSVYQPQHF
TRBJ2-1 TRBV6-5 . CASSPLTSGGVYNEQFF
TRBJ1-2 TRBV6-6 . CASSYAHGYTF
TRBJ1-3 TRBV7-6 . CASSKRSGGTGNTIYF
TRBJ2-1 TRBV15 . CATSTSDRNNEQFF
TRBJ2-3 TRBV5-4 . CASSSRTSGGYDTQYF
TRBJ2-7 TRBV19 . CFPGALAYEQYF
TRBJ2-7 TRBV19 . CASSFGGQGAYEQYF
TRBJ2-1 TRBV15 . CATSIRTSGVYNEQFF
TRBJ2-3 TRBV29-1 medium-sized CSVVGPEALPADTQYF
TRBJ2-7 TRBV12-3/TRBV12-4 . CASSPGYEQYF
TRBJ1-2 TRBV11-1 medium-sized CASSFGSYGYTF